This T cell receptor (beta chain) derives from a study of OX40 agonist ivuxolimab in advanced cancers. General study results and limits: Both blood CD4+ and CD8+ T cells showed clonal growth by week 6 at 0.1 to 3.0 mg/kg. Researchers did not establish what antigens the expanded peripheral T cells target.

Using immunoSEQ multiplex PCR, the repertoire was profiled, and TCRdb retains in-frame clones only, with some absent. There are fewer than 200,000 clones in the sample; approximately 94% occur only once, and approximately 0.3% lies in the top ten. Germline values: CDR1 ENHRY, CDR2 SYGVKD. This CDR3 region has 13 residues. The V and J ends lost 4 bases and 7 bases, in that order; junction bases with no gene match: 3. The count of this clone is one. The antigen remains unidentified. Cycle 7 day 1, cycle 4 day 1, and baseline were the timepoints at which blood was sampled. This sequence originates from an adult with an advanced solid tumor such as melanoma, head and neck, liver or kidney cancer. The chain recombines TRBV10-3 with TRBJ2-3; 9 bases align to TRBD2. The input for sequencing was CD4+ or CD8+ T cells sorted from blood, taken in a trial of the OX40 agonist ivuxolimab. The CDR3 sequence: CAISGTSVNTQYF. The CDR3 region has the DNA TGTGCCATCAGTGGGACTAGCGTGAATACGCAGTATTTT.